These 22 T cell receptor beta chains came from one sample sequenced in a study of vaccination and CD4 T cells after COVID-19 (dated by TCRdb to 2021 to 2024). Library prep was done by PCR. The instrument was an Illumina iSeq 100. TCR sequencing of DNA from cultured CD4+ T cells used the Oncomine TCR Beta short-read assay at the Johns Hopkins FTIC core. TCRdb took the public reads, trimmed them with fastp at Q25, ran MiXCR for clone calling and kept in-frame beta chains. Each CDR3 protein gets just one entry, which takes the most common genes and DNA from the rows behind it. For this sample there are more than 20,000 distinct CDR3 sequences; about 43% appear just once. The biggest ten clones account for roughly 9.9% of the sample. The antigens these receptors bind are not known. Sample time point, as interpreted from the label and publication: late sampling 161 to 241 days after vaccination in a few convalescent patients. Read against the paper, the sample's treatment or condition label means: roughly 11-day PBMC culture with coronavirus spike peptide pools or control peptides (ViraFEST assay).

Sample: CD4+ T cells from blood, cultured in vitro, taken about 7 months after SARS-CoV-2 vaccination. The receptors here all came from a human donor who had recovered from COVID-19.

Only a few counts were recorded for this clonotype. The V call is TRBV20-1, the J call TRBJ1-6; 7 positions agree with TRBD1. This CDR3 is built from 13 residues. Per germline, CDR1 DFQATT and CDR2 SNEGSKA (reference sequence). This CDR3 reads CSYGTDYNSPLHF. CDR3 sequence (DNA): TGCAGCTACGGGACAGACTATAATTCACCCCTCCACTTT.

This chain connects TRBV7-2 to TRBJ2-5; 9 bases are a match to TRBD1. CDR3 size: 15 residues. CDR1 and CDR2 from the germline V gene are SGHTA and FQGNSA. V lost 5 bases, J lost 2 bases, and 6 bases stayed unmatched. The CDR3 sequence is CASSGQGTGQETQYF. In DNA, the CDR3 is TGTGCCAGCAGCGGACAGGGGACGGGTCAAGAGACCCAGTACTTC.

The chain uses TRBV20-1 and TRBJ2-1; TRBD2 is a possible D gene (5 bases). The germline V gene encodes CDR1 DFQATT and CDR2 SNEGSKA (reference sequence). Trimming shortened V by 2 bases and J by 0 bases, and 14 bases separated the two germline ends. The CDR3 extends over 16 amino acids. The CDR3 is CSARSALASSYNEQFF. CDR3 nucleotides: TGCAGTGCTAGAAGCGCGCTAGCCAGCTCCTACAATGAGCAGTTCTTC.

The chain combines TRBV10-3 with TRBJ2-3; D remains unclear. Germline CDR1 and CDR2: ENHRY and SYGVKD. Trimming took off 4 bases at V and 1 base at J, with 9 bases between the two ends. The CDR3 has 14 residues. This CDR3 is CAISGSAGTDTQYF. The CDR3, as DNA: TGTGCCATCAGTGGATCGGCAGGCACAGATACGCAGTATTTT.

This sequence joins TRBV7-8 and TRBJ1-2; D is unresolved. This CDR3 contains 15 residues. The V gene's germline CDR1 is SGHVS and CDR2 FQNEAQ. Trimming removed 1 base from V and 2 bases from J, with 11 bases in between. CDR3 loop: CASSLGPYENYGYTF. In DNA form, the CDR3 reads TGTGCCAGCAGCTTAGGTCCCTACGAAAACTATGGCTACACCTTC.

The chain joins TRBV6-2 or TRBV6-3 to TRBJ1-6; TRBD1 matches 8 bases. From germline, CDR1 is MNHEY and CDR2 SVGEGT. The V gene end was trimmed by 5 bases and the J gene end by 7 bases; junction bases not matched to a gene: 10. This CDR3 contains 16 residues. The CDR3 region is CASSPQDRVLNSPLHF. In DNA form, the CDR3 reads TGTGCCAGCAGTCCCCAGGACAGGGTCCTGAATTCACCCCTCCACTTT.

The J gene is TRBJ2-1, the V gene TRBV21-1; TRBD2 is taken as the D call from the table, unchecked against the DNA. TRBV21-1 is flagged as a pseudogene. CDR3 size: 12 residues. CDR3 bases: TGTGCCATCACTAGCGGGAGGAATGAGCAGTTCTTC. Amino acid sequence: CAITSGRNEQFF.

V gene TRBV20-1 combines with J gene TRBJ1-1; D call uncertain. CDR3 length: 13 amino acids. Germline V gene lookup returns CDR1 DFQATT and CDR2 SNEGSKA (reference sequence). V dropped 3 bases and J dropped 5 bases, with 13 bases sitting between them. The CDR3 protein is CSASPTGLTEAFF. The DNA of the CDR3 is TGCAGTGCTAGTCCCACGGGTCTAACTGAAGCTTTCTTT.

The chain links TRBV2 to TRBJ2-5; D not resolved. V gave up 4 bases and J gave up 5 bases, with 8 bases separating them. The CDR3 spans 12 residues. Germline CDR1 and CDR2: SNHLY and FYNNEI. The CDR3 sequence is CASSGFRETQYF. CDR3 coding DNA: TGTGCCAGCAGTGGCTTTCGGGAGACCCAGTACTTC.

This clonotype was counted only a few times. This CDR3 reads CASSLVAEETQYF. Here the CDR3 DNA reads TGTGCCAGCAGCTTAGTTGCGGAAGAGACCCAGTACTTC. This chain joins TRBV7-9 and TRBJ2-5; the D is unclear. Trimming cost V 1 base and J 3 bases, with 6 bases left between them. Germline V gene sequence: CDR1 SEHNR, CDR2 FQNEAQ (reference sequence). The CDR3 is made up of 13 amino acids.

The DNA for the CDR3 is TGTGCCAGCGGGACTACATCGCAGTTCTTC. Translating it yields CASGTTSQFF. J is TRBJ2-1 and V is TRBV6-1; 7 bases agree with TRBD2. The length of the CDR3 is 10 residues. Losses at the gene ends were 8 bases for V and 12 bases for J; bases not matched to a gene: 4. The V gene's germline CDR1 is MNHNS and CDR2 SASEGT.

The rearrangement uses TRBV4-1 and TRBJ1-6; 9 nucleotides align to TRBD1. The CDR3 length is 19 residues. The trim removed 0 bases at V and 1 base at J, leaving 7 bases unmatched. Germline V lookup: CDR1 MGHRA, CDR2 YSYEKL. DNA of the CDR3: TGCGCCAGCAGCCAAGAGGAGGGGACAGGGAGATCCTATAATTCACCCCTCCACTTT. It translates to CASSQEEGTGRSYNSPLHF.

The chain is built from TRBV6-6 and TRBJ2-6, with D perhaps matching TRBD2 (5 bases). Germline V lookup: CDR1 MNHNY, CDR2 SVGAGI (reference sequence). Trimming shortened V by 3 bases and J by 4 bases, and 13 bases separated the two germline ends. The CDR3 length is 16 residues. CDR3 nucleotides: TGTGCCAGCAGTTATCATGAGGGTACCGGGGCCAACGTCCTGACTTTC. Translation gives CASSYHEGTGANVLTF.

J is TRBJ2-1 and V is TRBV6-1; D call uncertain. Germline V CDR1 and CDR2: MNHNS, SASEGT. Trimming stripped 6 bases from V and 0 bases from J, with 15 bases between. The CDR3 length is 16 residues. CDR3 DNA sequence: TGTGCCAGCAGCCGGCCGGGCAGAAGCTCCTACAATGAGCAGTTCTTC. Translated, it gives CASSRPGRSSYNEQFF.

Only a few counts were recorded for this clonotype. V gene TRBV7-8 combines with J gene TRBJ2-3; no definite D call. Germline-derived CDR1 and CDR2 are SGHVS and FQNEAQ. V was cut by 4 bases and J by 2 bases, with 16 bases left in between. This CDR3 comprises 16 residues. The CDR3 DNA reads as TGTGCCAGCAGCTCTCTCCCATGGTTACTCACAGATACGCAGTATTTT. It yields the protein CASSSLPWLLTDTQYF.

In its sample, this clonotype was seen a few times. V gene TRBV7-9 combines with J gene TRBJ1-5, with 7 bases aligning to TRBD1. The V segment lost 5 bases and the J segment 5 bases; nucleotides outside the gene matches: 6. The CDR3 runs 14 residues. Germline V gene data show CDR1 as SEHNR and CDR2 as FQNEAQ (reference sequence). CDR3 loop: CASSRQGIDQPQHF. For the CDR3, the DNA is TGTGCCAGCAGCAGACAGGGAATCGATCAGCCCCAGCATTTT.

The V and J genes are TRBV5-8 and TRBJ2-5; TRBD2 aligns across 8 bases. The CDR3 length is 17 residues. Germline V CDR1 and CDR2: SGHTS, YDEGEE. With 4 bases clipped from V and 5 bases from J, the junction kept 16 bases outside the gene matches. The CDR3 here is CASSPLRLAPRVETQYF. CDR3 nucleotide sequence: TGTGCCAGCAGCCCATTAAGACTAGCGCCCAGAGTGGAGACCCAGTACTTC.

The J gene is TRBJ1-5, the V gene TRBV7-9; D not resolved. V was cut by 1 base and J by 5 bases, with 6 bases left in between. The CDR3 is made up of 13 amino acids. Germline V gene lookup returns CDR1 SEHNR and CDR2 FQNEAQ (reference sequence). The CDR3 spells CASSLGRDQPQHF. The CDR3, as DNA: TGTGCCAGCAGCTTAGGGCGGGATCAGCCCCAGCATTTT.

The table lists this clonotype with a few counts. The CDR3 loop reads CASKRDLPYEQYF. The CDR3 nucleotides read TGTGCCAGCAAAAGGGACTTGCCCTACGAGCAGTACTTC. The V and J genes are TRBV28 and TRBJ2-7; D might be TRBD2 (6 bases). Trimming left V 7 bases short and J 2 bases short, with 12 bases between. Germline-derived CDR1 and CDR2 are MDHEN and SYDVKM. This CDR3 has 13 amino acids.

The CDR3 DNA sequence: TGTGCCACCAGTGATTGGCGGGGGGCGCGGGGCTACACCTTC. This codes for CATSDWRGARGYTF. This chain joins TRBV24-1 and TRBJ1-2; D is possibly TRBD1 (6 bases). Trimming took off 2 bases at V and 8 bases at J, with 14 bases between the two ends. Looked up from germline, CDR1 is KGHDR and CDR2 is SFDVKD. The CDR3 is 14 residues long.

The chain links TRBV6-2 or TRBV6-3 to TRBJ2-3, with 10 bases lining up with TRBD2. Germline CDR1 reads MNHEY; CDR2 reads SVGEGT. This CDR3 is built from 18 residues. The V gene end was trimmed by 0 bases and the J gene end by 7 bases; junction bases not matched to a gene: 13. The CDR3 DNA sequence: TGTGCCAGCAGTTACTCGAGAACTAGCGGGGAGAGATCCCATACGCAGTATTTT. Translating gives CASSYSRTSGERSHTQYF.

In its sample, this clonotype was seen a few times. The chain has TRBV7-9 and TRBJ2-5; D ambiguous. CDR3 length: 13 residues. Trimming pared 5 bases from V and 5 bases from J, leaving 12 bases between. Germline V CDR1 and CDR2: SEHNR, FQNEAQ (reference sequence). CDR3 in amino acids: CASSPYIWETQYF. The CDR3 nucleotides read TGTGCCAGCAGCCCCTACATATGGGAGACCCAGTACTTC.